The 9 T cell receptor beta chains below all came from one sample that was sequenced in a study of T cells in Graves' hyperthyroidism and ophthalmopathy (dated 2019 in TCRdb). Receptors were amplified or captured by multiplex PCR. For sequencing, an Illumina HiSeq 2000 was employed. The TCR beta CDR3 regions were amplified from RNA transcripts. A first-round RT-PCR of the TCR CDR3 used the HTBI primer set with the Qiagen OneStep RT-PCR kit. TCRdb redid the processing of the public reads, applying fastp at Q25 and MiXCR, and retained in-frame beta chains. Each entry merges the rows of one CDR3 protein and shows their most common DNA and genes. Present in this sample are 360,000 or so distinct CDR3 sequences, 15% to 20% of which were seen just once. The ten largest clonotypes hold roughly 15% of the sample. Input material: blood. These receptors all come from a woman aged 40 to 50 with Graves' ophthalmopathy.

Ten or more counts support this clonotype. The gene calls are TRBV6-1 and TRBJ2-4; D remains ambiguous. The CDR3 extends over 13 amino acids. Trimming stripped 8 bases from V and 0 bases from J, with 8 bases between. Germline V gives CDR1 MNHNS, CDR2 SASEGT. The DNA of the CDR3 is TGTGCCAGCTTCTCTCTAGCCAAAAACATTCAGTACTTC. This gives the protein CASFSLAKNIQYF.

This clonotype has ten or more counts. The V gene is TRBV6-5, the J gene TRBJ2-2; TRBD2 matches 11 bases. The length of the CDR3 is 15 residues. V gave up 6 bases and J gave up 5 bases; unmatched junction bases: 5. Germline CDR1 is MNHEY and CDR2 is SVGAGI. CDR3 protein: CASRAGTSGTGELFF. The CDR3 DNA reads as TGTGCCAGCAGAGCCGGGACTAGCGGAACCGGGGAGCTGTTTTTT.

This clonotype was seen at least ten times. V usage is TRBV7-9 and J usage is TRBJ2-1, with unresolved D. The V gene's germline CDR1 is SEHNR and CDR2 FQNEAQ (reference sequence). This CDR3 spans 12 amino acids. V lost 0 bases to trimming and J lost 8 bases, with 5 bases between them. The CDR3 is CASSLAWDEQFF. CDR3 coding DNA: TGTGCCAGCAGCTTAGCGTGGGATGAGCAGTTCTTC.

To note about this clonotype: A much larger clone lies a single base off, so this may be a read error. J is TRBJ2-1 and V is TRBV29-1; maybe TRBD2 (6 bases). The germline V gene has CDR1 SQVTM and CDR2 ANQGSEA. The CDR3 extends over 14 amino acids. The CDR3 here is CSVDPTGLYNERFF. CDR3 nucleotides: TGCAGCGTTGACCCCACGGGACTCTACAATGAGCGGTTCTTC.

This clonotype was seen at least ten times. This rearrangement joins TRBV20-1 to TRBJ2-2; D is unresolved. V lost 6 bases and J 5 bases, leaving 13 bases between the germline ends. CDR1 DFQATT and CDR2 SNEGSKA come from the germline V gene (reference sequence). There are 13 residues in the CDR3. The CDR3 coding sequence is TGCAGTGCCACGCCAGAGAATACCGGGGAGCTGTTTTTT. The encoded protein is CSATPENTGELFF.

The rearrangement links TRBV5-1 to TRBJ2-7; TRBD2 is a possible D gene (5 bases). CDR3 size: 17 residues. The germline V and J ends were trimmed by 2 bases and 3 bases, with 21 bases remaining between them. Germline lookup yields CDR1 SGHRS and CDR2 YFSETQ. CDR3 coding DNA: TGCGCCAGCAGCTTCGTCGGGGTGAACCCCAGCCGCTACGAGCAGTACTTC. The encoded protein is CASSFVGVNPSRYEQYF.

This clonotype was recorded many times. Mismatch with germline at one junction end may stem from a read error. CDR3 in amino acids: CASSLGQGYSF. In DNA, the CDR3 is TGTGCCAGCAGCCTAGGACAGGGCTATTCCTTC. This chain links TRBV6-1 with TRBJ1-2; 8 bases are shared with TRBD1. The germline gives CDR1 MNHNS, CDR2 SASEGT. There are 11 residues in the CDR3.

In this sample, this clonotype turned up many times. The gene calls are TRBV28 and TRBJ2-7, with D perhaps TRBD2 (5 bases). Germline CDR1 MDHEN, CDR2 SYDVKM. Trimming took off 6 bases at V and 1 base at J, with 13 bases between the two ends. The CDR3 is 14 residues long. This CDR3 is CASRFAGMSYEQYF. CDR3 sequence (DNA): TGTGCCAGCAGATTTGCGGGTATGTCCTACGAGCAGTACTTC.

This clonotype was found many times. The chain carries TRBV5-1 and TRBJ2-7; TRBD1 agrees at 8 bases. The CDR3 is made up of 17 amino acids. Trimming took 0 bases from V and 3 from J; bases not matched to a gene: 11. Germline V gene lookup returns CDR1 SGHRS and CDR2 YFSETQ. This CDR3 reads CASSLDGLRDRRYEQYF. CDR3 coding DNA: TGCGCCAGCAGCTTGGATGGGTTGCGGGACAGGCGCTACGAGCAGTACTTC.